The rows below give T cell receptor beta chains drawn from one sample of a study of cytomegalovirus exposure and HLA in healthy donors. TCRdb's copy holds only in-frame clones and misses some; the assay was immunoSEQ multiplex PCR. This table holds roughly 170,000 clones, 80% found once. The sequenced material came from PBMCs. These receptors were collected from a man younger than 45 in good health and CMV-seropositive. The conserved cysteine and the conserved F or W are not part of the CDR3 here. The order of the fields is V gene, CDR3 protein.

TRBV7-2,ASSLVAGWTDTQY
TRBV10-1,ASSEYRDKGPTGF
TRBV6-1,ASSEGAKLEAF
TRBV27,ASSLRQGATNEQY
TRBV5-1,ASSLGPQLLGNTIY
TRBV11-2,ASSPGSTSGGQETQY
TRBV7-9,ASSYAQEDYGYT
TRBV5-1,ASSVGSGTSGADQSYEQY
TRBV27,ASSLSVTGNTEAF
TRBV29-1,STEVRGPGNTIY
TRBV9,ASSVQGAQVTGELF
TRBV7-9,ASSLGIAAEETQY
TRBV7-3,ASSLSGQGRNEQF
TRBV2,ASPSRGDTEAF
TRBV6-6,ASSYRAGNTEAF
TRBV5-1,ASSRFVTSGTDAYEQY
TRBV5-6,ASSWSGSYEQY
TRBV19,ASSAGLDLNEQF
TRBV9,ASSADNYEQY
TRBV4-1,ASSQGPSRRQVGTNEKLF
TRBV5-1,ASSFGETNEQF
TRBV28,ASSGLAGKNEQF
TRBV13,ASSLRRSYEQY
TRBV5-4,ASSLGSGGHGTQY
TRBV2,ASGQANTGELF
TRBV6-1,ASSPRGEGGETQY
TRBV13,ASSGGQGGYEQY
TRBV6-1,ASTDRGIGSPLH
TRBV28,ASSLLTLAGEYNEQF
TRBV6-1,ASSTSDRGVYEQY
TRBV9,ASSEQSWGGQAGELF
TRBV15,ATRNRVEEAF
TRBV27,ASSLTGLNTEAF
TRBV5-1,ASSLLAAGGIQETQY
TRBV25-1,ASRGTVSYEQY
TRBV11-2,ASSLARASATEAF
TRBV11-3,ASSLRGVGYGYT
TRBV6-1,ASSVIRGAQETQY
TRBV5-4,ASSLSGGAYEQY
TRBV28,ASRGQGHTKETQY
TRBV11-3,ASSLAAGGRRETQY
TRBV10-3,AISEAVDNEQF
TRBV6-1,ASSEGQGVSPLH
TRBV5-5,ASSLVAGQFYEQY
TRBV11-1,ASSPYYDSYEQY
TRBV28,ASRQGPYEQY
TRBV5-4,ASSSRGAAPVDTQY
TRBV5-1,ASSSNTGTPRVNEQY
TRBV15,ATSRGREGNEQF
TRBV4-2,ASSRERGIVYEQY
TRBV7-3,ASSFAGGITDTQY
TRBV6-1,ASSPGRDGTEAF
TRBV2,ASRFSGAQETQY
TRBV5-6,ASSLIRQANTGELF
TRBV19,ASSTPGTGWY
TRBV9,ASSVISLPYNEQF
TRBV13,ASSLGRAGATIYEQY
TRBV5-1,ASSLDTGFRREQY
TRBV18,ASSPPGGGRWNEQF
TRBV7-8,ASSFRQGWVNEQY